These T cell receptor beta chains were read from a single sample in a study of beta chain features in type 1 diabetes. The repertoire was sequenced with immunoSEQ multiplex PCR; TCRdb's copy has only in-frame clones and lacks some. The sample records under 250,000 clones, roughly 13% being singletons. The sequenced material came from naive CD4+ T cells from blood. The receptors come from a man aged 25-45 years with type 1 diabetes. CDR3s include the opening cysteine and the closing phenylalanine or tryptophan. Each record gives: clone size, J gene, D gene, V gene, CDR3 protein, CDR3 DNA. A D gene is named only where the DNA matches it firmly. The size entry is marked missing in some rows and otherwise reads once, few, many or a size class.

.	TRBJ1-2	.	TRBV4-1	CASSQDLEQAQGNYGYTF	TGCGCCAGCAGCCAAGATCTTGAACAGGCCCAGGGGAACTATGGCTACACCTTC
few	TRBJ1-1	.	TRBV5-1	CASSRTGSEAFF	TGCGCCAGCAGCCGAACAGGGTCTGAAGCTTTCTTT
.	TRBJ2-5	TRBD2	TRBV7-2	CASSLLAGGQETQYF	TGTGCCAGCAGTCTACTAGCGGGGGGGCAGGAGACCCAGTACTTC
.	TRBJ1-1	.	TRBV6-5	CASSSGALPGDTEAFF	TGTGCCAGCAGTTCAGGTGCCCTCCCCGGGGACACTGAAGCTTTCTTT
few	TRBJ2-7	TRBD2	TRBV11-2	CASSALISGTREQYF	TGTGCCAGCAGCGCGTTGATTAGCGGGACTAGGGAGCAGTACTTC
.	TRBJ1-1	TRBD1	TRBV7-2	CASSPTGFLNTEAFF	TGTGCCAGCAGCCCGACAGGGTTCCTGAACACTGAAGCTTTCTTT
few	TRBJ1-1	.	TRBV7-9	CASSSSRTEAFF	TGTGCCAGCAGCTCTTCGAGGACTGAAGCTTTCTTT
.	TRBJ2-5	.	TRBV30	CAWSVGGQGQETQYF	TGTGCCTGGAGTGTAGGTGGCCAGGGTCAAGAGACCCAGTACTTC
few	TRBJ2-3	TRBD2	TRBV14	CASSQGLAGHTDTQYF	TGTGCCAGCAGCCAGGGACTAGCGGGCCACACAGATACGCAGTATTTT
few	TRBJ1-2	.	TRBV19	CASSSPNPASYGYTF	TGTGCCAGTAGTTCCCCCAACCCAGCGAGCTATGGCTACACCTTC
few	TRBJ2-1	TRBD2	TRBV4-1	CASSQVSGGLSYEQFF	TGCGCCAGCAGCCAAGTCAGCGGGGGGCTCTCCTATGAGCAGTTCTTC
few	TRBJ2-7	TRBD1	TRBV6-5	CASTRTGSSYEQYF	TGTGCCAGCACCCGGACAGGGAGCTCCTACGAGCAGTACTTC
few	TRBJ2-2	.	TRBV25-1	CASREAGLTNTGELFF	TGTGCCAGCAGGGAGGCAGGTTTGACGAACACCGGGGAGCTGTTTTTT
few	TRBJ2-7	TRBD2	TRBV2	CASRALAGGDYEQYF	TGTGCCAGCAGGGCCCTAGCGGGGGGGGACTACGAGCAGTACTTC
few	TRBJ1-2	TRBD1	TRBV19	CASRTAGTDYGYTF	TGTGCCAGTAGGACAGCCGGGACAGACTATGGCTACACCTTC
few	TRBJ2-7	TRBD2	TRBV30	CAWSVQRESWEQYF	TGTGCCTGGAGTGTCCAGCGGGAGTCTTGGGAGCAGTACTTC
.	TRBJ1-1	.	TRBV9	CASSVMGIGVNTEAFF	TGTGCCAGCAGCGTAATGGGGATAGGGGTGAACACTGAAGCTTTCTTT
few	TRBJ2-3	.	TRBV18	CASSQADYHTDTQYF	TGTGCCAGCTCACAGGCCGACTATCACACAGATACGCAGTATTTT
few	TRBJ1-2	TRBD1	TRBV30	CASWTGPNYGYTF	TGTGCCTCTTGGACAGGGCCTAACTATGGCTACACCTTC
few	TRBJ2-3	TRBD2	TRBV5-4	CASSFSGGNTDTQYF	TGTGCCAGCAGCTTTTCCGGGGGGAACACAGATACGCAGTATTTT
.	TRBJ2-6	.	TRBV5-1	CASSPDSQSALGANVLTF	TGCGCCAGCAGCCCCGACAGTCAAAGTGCTCTGGGGGCCAACGTCCTGACTTTC
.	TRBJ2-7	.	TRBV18	CASSPGQGVYEQYF	TGTGCCAGCTCACCCGGACAAGGGGTATACGAGCAGTACTTC
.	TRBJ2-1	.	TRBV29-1	CSVGRGFNEQFF	TGCAGCGTTGGAAGGGGGTTCAATGAGCAGTTCTTC
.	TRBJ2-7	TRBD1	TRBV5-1	CASSLGGTGDSYEQYF	TGCGCCAGCAGCTTGGGAGGGACAGGGGACTCCTACGAGCAGTACTTC
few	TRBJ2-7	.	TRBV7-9	CASSKGVLGSYEQYF	TGTGCCAGCAGCAAAGGGGTCTTGGGATCCTACGAGCAGTACTTC
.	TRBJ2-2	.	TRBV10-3	CAISWDKNTGELFF	TGTGCCATCAGTTGGGACAAAAACACCGGGGAGCTGTTTTTT
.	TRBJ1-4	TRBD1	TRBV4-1	CASSARDRAALEKLFF	TGCGCCAGCAGCGCTCGGGACAGAGCAGCCCTTGAAAAACTGTTTTTT